The 9 T cell receptor beta chains listed next were all sequenced from one sample in a study of blood T cell repertoires in COVID-19. The data were produced by immunoSEQ multiplex PCR, yet TCRdb's version contains in-frame clones alone and is incomplete. In the table there are around 35,000 clones, approximately 86% of which are singletons. The sequenced sample consisted of peripheral blood. These receptors were obtained from a man in his 70s with acute or convalescent COVID-19.

The chain employs TRBV7-8 and TRBJ2-3; 8 nucleotides align to TRBD2. There are 16 residues in the CDR3. The V gene's germline CDR1 is SGHVS and CDR2 FQNEAQ. The trim removed 1 base at V and 5 bases at J, leaving 8 bases unmatched. CDR3 protein: CASSLVTGGPGDTQYF. CDR3 nucleotides: TGTGCCAGCAGCTTAGTCACGGGAGGGCCTGGAGATACGCAGTATTTT.

The chain carries TRBV7-2 and TRBJ1-5, with D unresolved. Trimming pared 3 bases from V and 2 bases from J, leaving 8 bases between. The germline V gene has CDR1 SGHTA and CDR2 FQGNSA. This CDR3 has 14 residues. CDR3 in DNA: TGTGCCAGCAGCTTTAACGGAGGCAATCAGCCCCAGCATTTT. It yields the protein CASSFNGGNQPQHF.

CDR3 region: CASSLEVGGTGYNSPLHF. In DNA form, the CDR3 reads TGTGCCAGCAGCCTGGAGGTTGGGGGGACGGGATATAATTCACCCCTCCACTTT. The chain uses TRBV5-6 and TRBJ1-6, with D possibly being TRBD1 (5 bases). V gave up 4 bases and J gave up 4 bases, with 21 bases separating them. The germline V gene encodes CDR1 SGHDT and CDR2 YYEEEE. The CDR3 is 18 amino acids.

The rearrangement uses TRBV3-1 (or the pseudogene TRBV3-2) and TRBJ2-7; a possible D gene is TRBD2 (5 bases). Germline lookup yields CDR1 LGHDT and CDR2 YNNKEL (reference sequence). The CDR3 has 11 residues. Trimming left V 8 bases short and J 3 bases short, with 8 bases between. The CDR3 loop is CASGRDYEQYF. The CDR3, as DNA: TGTGCCAGCGGACGGGACTACGAGCAGTACTTC.

This clone was detected only once. This chain uses TRBV28 with TRBJ1-1; 8 bases agree with TRBD1. The CDR3 is 12 residues long. Trimming cost V 2 bases and J 10 bases; bases outside gene matches: 3. The germline CDR1 and CDR2 sequences are MDHEN and SYDVKM. The CDR3 reads CASSLNRGRAFF. DNA for the CDR3: TGTGCCAGCAGTTTAAACAGGGGGAGAGCTTTCTTT.

The chain recombines TRBV25-1 with TRBJ2-7; TRBD2 matches at 8 bases. CDR1 MGHDK and CDR2 SYGVNS come from the germline V gene. CDR3 length: 13 residues. The trim removed 3 bases at V and 6 bases at J, leaving 4 bases unmatched. Here the CDR3 reads CASSETRGGEQYF. CDR3 nucleotide sequence: TGTGCCAGCAGTGAGACCCGGGGGGGCGAGCAGTACTTC.

This clone has more than one count but fewer than ten. This chain uses TRBV3-1 (or the pseudogene TRBV3-2) with TRBJ1-4, with TRBD1 matching over 7 bases. The J segment lost 2 bases and the V segment lost 4 bases, leaving 1 base of the junction unmatched. Germline CDR1 LGHDT, CDR2 YNNKEL (reference sequence). The CDR3 has 14 residues. CDR3 sequence: CASSLQGTNEKLFF. The CDR3, as DNA: TGTGCCAGCAGCCTACAGGGGACTAATGAAAAACTGTTTTTT.

This clone was found once. The chain combines TRBV5-4 with TRBJ1-1; 11 nucleotides align to TRBD1. The length of the CDR3 is 19 residues. The J segment lost 4 bases and the V segment lost 0 bases, leaving 14 bases of the junction unmatched. Germline loops: CDR1 SGHNT, CDR2 YYREEE (reference sequence). This chain's CDR3 is CASSLELDWTGGVGTEAFF. The CDR3 DNA reads TGTGCCAGCAGCTTGGAATTGGATTGGACAGGGGGCGTCGGCACTGAAGCTTTCTTT.

The chain has TRBV10-3 and TRBJ2-5; 9 positions agree with TRBD2. Unmatched junction bases numbered 4, after V lost 7 bases and J lost 4 bases. Germline CDR1 is ENHRY and CDR2 is SYGVKD. The CDR3 runs to 13 residues. The CDR3 sequence: CAINEAGGETQYF. CDR3 in DNA: TGTGCCATCAACGAAGCGGGAGGAGAGACCCAGTACTTC.